The 19 T cell receptor beta chains presented below share a single source sample, sequenced in a study of T cell responses to AZD1222 COVID-19 vaccine. Libraries were prepared by immunoSEQ multiplex PCR; TCRdb keeps only in-frame clonotypes and omits some of them. The table has 95,000 to 110,000 clones, 90% to 95% seen once. Sequencing used peripheral blood, obtained on day 0 of AZD1222 vaccination. These receptors were obtained from an adult in good health.

This chain uses TRBV7-2 with TRBJ2-6, with a weak D call TRBD1 (5 bases). Per the germline V gene, CDR1 is SGHTA and CDR2 is FQGNSA. The CDR3 consists of 17 residues. The V end was cut by 1 base, the J end by 2 bases, with 12 bases between. CDR3 region: CASSLGRRDAGANVLTF. The CDR3 bases are TGTGCCAGCAGCTTAGGCCGCAGGGATGCTGGGGCCAACGTCCTGACTTTC. The variable domain in full, completed from reference TRBV7-2 and TRBJ2-6, reads GAGVSQSPSNKVTEKGKDVELRCDPISGHTALYWYRQSLGQGLEFLIYFQGNSAPDKSGLPSDRFSAERTGGSVSTLTIQRTQQEDSAVYLCASSLGRRDAGANVLTFGAGSRLTVL.

The genes are TRBV28 and TRBJ2-7, with 10 bases that match TRBD1. CDR3 length: 14 amino acids. The germline gives CDR1 MDHEN, CDR2 SYDVKM. Trimming cost V 4 bases and J 5 bases; bases outside gene matches: 5. As DNA, the CDR3 is TGTGCCAGCAGTTCCGGGACAGGGGACCACGAGCAGTACTTC. This codes for CASSSGTGDHEQYF.

The chain uses TRBV5-5 and TRBJ1-4; D unclear. Per the germline V gene, CDR1 is SGHKS and CDR2 is YYEKEE (reference sequence). Trimming pared 4 bases from V and 7 bases from J, leaving 11 bases between. CDR3 length: 13 residues. This CDR3 reads CASSPTGGEKLFF. The CDR3 nucleotides read TGTGCCAGCAGCCCCACGGGAGGTGAAAAACTGTTTTTT. Based on the CDR3 plus reference TRBV5-5 and TRBJ1-4, the full variable domain is DAGVTQSPTHLIKTRGQQVTLRCSPISGHKSVSWYQQVLGQGPQFIFQYYEKEERGRGNFPDRFSARQFPNYSSELNVNALLLGDSALYLCASSPTGGEKLFFGSGTQLSVL.

The sample holds one count of this clone. The chain recombines TRBV30 with TRBJ1-6; D may be TRBD1 (5 bases). This CDR3 is 13 amino acids long. Looked up from germline, CDR1 is GTSNPN and CDR2 is SVGIG (reference sequence). The V end lost 3 bases, the J end lost 4 bases, and 7 bases lay between the germline ends. The CDR3 bases are TGTGCCTGGAGGACAGCGTATAATTCACCCCTCCACTTT. This sequence encodes CAWRTAYNSPLHF.

This clone was observed once. V gene TRBV6-1 combines with J gene TRBJ2-2; 9 bases agree with TRBD2. CDR3 length equals 20 residues. Germline CDR1 is MNHNS and CDR2 is SASEGT. Trimming cost V 0 bases and J 4 bases; bases outside gene matches: 15. As DNA, the CDR3 is TGTGCCAGCAGTGAAGCAATAAGCCCAAGTCTAGCGGGAATCACCGGGGAGCTGTTTTTT. Translating it yields CASSEAISPSLAGITGELFF.

The chain combines TRBV5-8 with TRBJ2-7; D gene unclear. Germline V gene lookup returns CDR1 SGHTS and CDR2 YDEGEE. The CDR3 runs 14 residues. V was trimmed by 1 base and J by 2 bases, leaving 10 bases between them. The CDR3: CASSLTGVAYEQYF. In nucleotides, the CDR3 is TGTGCCAGCAGCTTGACTGGAGTCGCCTACGAGCAGTACTTC.

V and J are TRBV6-2 or TRBV6-3 and TRBJ2-7; D is ambiguous. Germline CDR1 MNHEY, CDR2 SVGEGT. V was clipped by 2 bases and J by 3 bases, with 8 bases between them. This CDR3 has 13 residues. The CDR3 loop is CASSYPPVYEQYF. Here the CDR3 DNA reads TGTGCCAGCAGTTACCCCCCCGTCTACGAGCAGTACTTC.

The chain uses TRBV19 and TRBJ2-3; 8 bases are shared with TRBD2. J lost 2 bases, V lost 3 bases, and 4 bases had no gene match. Looked up from germline, CDR1 is LNHDA and CDR2 is SQIVND (reference sequence). The length of the CDR3 is 15 residues. Here the CDR3 reads CASSIIAGSTDTQYF. The CDR3 region has the DNA TGTGCCAGTAGTATCATAGCGGGATCCACAGATACGCAGTATTTT.

The gene calls are TRBV5-1 and TRBJ1-2; D may be TRBD1 (5 bases). The germline gives CDR1 SGHRS, CDR2 YFSETQ. The V end lost 0 bases, the J end lost 2 bases, and 8 bases lay between the germline ends. This CDR3 spans 14 amino acids. The CDR3 sequence is CASSLGDLNYGYTF. The CDR3, as DNA: TGCGCCAGCAGCTTGGGGGACTTGAACTATGGCTACACCTTC.

Here the CDR3 reads CASSQQGINQPQHF. The CDR3 DNA follows: TGTGCCAGTAGCCAGCAGGGAATCAATCAGCCCCAGCATTTT. The rearrangement links TRBV19 to TRBJ1-5, with TRBD1 as a possible D gene (5 bases). CDR3 length equals 14 residues. Germline CDR1 and CDR2: LNHDA and SQIVND (reference sequence). Trimming pared 6 bases from V and 3 bases from J, leaving 12 bases between.

The chain is built from TRBV2 and TRBJ2-3, with TRBD1 matching 9 bases. This CDR3 is 16 amino acids long. CDR1 SNHLY and CDR2 FYNNEI come from the germline V gene. Germline trimming cut 7 bases from V and 2 bases from J; bases unmatched to any gene: 10. The CDR3 DNA reads as TGTGCCAGCAAGGAGGACAGGGGTATATCCACAGATACGCAGTATTTT. Amino acid sequence: CASKEDRGISTDTQYF.

This clone has a single count. The chain joins TRBV5-1 to TRBJ2-5, with 11 bases matching TRBD2. Germline V gene lookup returns CDR1 SGHRS and CDR2 YFSETQ. CDR3 size: 18 residues. V was pared by 0 bases and J by 4 bases, with 11 bases of the junction left unmatched. Written as DNA, the CDR3 is TGCGCCAGCAGCTTGGCCAGGCTAACTAGCGGGAGTCTAGAGACCCAGTACTTC. Protein product: CASSLARLTSGSLETQYF. Based on the CDR3 plus reference TRBV5-1 and TRBJ2-5, the full variable domain is KAGVTQTPRYLIKTRGQQVTLSCSPISGHRSVSWYQQTPGQGLQFLFEYFSETQRNKGNFPGRFSGRQFSNSRSEMNVSTLELGDSALYLCASSLARLTSGSLETQYFGPGTRLLVL.

The rearrangement links TRBV5-4 to TRBJ1-1, with 11 nucleotides matching TRBD1. V trimming: 4 bases; J trimming: 10 bases; junction bases outside the gene matches: 9. CDR3 length: 14 residues. Germline loops: CDR1 SGHNT, CDR2 YYREEE (reference sequence). The CDR3 DNA sequence: TGTGCCAGCAGCGCGGACAGGGGGCGCGATTCAGCTTTCTTT. Residues: CASSADRGRDSAFF.

The V and J genes are TRBV2 and TRBJ2-2; D perhaps matches TRBD1 (6 bases). V gave up 6 bases and J gave up 3 bases, with 11 bases separating them. The CDR3 consists of 14 residues. Germline V lookup: CDR1 SNHLY, CDR2 FYNNEI. The CDR3 nucleotides are TGTGCCAGCAGATCCGGGACACACACCGGGGAGCTGTTTTTT. It specifies CASRSGTHTGELFF.

This clone was observed once. For the CDR3, the DNA is TGTGCCAGCAGTCCAGCCGGTCGGGGCGCCCAGCCCCAGCATTTT. Its translation is CASSPAGRGAQPQHF. The rearrangement links TRBV27 to TRBJ1-5, with D possibly being TRBD1 (5 bases). The CDR3 sequence is 15 residues long. V lost 5 bases and J 7 bases, leaving 18 bases between the germline ends. Per germline, CDR1 MNHEY and CDR2 SMNVEV (reference sequence).

In DNA form, the CDR3 reads TGTGCCAGCAGTTCAGGGAGAGAAAACTATGGCTACACCTTC. Protein sequence: CASSSGRENYGYTF. The chain employs TRBV28 and TRBJ1-2; D is perhaps TRBD1 (5 bases). Germline V gene data show CDR1 as MDHEN and CDR2 as SYDVKM. Trimming left V 4 bases short and J 2 bases short, with 11 bases between. The CDR3 is 14 residues long.

The V call is TRBV3-1 (or the pseudogene TRBV3-2), the J call TRBJ1-6; D is undetermined. Looked up from germline, CDR1 is LGHDT and CDR2 is YNNKEL (reference sequence). This CDR3 region has 13 residues. With 3 bases removed from V and 7 bases from J, the gap between germline ends came to 7 bases. Here the CDR3 DNA reads TGTGCCAGCAGCCACGGGTCCAATTCACCCCTCCACTTT. This sequence encodes CASSHGSNSPLHF.

This chain joins TRBV5-1 and TRBJ2-7; D remains unclear. Germline V lookup: CDR1 SGHRS, CDR2 YFSETQ. Trimming stripped 4 bases from V and 0 bases from J, with 17 bases between. This CDR3 region has 16 residues. The CDR3 DNA follows: TGCGCCAGCAGCCTGTACGGGTCGGAGAGCTCCTACGAGCAGTACTTC. Protein product: CASSLYGSESSYEQYF.

The gene calls are TRBV28 and TRBJ2-7, with TRBD1 identical over 7 bases. V lost 1 base, J lost 0 bases, and 9 bases stayed unmatched. CDR3 size: 17 residues. In germline, CDR1 is MDHEN, CDR2 SYDVKM. CDR3 DNA: TGTGCCAGCAGTTTATCAACAGGGGCCGTCACCTCCTACGAGCAGTACTTC. Protein product: CASSLSTGAVTSYEQYF.